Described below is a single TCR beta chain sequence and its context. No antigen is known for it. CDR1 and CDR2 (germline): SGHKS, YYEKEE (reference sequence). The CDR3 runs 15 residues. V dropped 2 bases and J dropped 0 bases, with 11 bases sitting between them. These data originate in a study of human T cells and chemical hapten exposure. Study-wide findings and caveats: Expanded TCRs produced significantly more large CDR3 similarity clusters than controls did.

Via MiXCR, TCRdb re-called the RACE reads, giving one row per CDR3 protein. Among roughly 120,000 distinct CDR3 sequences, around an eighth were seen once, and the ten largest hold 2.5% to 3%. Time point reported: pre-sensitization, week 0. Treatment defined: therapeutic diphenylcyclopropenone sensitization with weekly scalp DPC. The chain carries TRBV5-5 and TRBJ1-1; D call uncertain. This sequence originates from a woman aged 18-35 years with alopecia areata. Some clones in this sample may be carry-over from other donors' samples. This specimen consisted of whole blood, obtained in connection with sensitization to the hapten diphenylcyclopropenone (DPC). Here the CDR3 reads CASSFNVGMNTEAFF. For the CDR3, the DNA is TGTGCCAGCAGCTTCAACGTGGGGATGAACACTGAAGCTTTCTTT.